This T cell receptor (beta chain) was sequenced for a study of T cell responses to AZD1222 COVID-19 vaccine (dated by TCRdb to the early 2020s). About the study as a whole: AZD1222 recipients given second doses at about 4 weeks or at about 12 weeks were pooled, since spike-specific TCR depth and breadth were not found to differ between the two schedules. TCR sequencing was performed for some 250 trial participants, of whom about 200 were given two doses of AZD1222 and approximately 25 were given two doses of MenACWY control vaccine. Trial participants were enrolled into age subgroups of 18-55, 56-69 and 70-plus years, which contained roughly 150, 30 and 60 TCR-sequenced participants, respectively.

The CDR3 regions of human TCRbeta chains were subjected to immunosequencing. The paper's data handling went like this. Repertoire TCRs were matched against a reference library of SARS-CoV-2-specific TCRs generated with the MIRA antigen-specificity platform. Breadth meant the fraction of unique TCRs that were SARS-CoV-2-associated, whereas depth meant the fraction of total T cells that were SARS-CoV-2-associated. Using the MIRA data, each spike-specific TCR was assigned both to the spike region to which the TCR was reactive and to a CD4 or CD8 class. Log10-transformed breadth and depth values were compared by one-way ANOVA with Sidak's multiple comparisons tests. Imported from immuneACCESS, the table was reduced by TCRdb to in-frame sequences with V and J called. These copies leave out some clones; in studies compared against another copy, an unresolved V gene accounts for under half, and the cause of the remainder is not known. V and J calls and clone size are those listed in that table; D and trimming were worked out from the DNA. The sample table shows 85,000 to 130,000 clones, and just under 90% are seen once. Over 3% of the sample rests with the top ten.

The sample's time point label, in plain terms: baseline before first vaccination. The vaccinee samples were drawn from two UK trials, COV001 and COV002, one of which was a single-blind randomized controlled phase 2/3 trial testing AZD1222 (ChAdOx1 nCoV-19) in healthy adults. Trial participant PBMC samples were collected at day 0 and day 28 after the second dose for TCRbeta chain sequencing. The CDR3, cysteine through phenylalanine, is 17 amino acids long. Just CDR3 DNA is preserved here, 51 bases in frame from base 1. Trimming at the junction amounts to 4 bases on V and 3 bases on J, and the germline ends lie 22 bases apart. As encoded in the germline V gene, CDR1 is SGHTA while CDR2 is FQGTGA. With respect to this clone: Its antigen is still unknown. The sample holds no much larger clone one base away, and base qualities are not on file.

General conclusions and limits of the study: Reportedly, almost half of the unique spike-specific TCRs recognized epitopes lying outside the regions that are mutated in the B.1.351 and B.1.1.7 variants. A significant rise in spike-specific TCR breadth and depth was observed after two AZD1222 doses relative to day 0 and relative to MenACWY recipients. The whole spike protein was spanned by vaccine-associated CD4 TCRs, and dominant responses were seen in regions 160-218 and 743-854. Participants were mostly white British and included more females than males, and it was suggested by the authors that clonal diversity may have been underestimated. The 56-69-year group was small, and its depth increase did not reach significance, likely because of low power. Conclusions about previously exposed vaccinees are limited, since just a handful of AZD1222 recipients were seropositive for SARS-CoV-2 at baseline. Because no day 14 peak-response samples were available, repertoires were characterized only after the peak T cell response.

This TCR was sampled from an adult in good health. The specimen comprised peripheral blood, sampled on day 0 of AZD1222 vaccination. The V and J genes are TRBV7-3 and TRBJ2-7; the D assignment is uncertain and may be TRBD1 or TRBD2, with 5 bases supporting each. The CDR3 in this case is CASSSFGPGTGNYEQYF. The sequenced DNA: TGTGCCAGCAGCTCCTTTGGGCCCGGGACGGGGAACTACGAGCAGTACTTC.